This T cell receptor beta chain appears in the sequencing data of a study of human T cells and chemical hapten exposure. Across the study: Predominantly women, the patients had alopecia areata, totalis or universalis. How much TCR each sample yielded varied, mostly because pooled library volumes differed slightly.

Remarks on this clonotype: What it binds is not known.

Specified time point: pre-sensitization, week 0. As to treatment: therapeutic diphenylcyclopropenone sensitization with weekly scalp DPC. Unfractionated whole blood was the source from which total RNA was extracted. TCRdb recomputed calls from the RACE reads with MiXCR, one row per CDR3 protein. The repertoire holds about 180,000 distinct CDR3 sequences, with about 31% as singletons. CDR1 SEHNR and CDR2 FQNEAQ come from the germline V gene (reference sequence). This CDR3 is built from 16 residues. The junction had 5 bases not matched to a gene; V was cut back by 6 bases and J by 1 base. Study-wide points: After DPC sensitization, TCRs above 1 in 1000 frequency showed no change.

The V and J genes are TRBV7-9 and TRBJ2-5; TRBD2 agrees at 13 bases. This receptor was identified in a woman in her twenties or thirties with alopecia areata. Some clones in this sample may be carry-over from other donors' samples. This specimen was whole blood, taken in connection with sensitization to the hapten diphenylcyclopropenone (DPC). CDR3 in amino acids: CASRSGLAGAQETQYF. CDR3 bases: TGTGCCAGCAGATCCGGACTAGCGGGGGCCCAAGAGACCCAGTACTTC. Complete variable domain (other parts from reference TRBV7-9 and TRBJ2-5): DTGVSQNPRHKITKRGQNVTFRCDPISEHNRLYWYRQTLGQGPEFLTYFQNEAQLEKSRLLSDRFSAERPKGSFSTLEIQRTEQGDSAMYLCASRSGLAGAQETQYFGPGTRLLVL.